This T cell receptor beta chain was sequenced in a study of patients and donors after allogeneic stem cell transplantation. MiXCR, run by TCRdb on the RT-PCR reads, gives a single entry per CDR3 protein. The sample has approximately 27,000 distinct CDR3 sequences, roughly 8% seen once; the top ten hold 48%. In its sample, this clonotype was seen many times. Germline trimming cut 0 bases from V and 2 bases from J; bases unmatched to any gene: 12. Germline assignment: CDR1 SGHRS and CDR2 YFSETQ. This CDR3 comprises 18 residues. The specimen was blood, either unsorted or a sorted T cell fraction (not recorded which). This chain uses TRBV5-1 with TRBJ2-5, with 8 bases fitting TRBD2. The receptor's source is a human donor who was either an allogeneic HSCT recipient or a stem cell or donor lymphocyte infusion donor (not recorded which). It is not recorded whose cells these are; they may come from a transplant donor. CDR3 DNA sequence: TGCGCCAGCAGCTTGGGGCCCAGCGGGGGTATCAATCAAGAGACCCAGTACTTC. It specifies CASSLGPSGGINQETQYF.